Shown below are 8 T cell receptor beta chains from a single sample sequenced in a study of radiation and T cells in renal cell carcinoma. The protocol was immunoSEQ multiplex PCR, while the TCRdb copy is restricted to in-frame clones and leaves out a portion. Of around 94,000 clones listed, 80% to 90% are singletons. Time point in this sample: baseline pretreatment blood. The treatment is: 15 Gy SBRT to primary tumor, nephrectomy 4 weeks later. This material consisted of blood, taken from a patient whose treatment included radiotherapy and nephrectomy. These receptors were collected from a man between 50 and 59 years old with renal cell carcinoma.

This clone was recorded a few times. CDR3 protein: CASSYSGTGHYGYTF. CDR3 bases: TGTGCCAGCAGTTACTCCGGGACAGGGCACTATGGCTACACCTTC. The chain carries TRBV6-5 and TRBJ1-2; 9 nucleotides agree with TRBD1. The germline V gene has CDR1 MNHEY and CDR2 SVGAGI. V gave up 0 bases and J gave up 3 bases; unmatched junction bases: 2. The CDR3 has 15 amino acids.

This rearrangement joins TRBV4-1 to TRBJ1-2; D gene ambiguous. This CDR3 has 16 residues. Trimming pared 0 bases from V and 0 bases from J, leaving 11 bases between. Germline V gives CDR1 MGHRA, CDR2 YSYEKL. DNA for the CDR3: TGCGCCAGCAGCCAAGACTCACGGGAAGCTAACTATGGCTACACCTTC. Protein sequence: CASSQDSREANYGYTF.

The V gene is TRBV30, the J gene TRBJ2-7, with 10 nucleotides matching TRBD2. The CDR3 totals 12 residues. V shed 6 bases and J 4 bases; nucleotides not matched to a gene: 3. From germline, CDR1 is GTSNPN and CDR2 SVGIG (reference sequence). CDR3 sequence (DNA): TGTGCCTGTTCTAGCGGGAGTTACGAGCAGTACTTC. It specifies CACSSGSYEQYF.

The chain recombines TRBV27 with TRBJ2-2; D call uncertain. V was pared by 3 bases and J by 2 bases, with 37 bases between. Germline loops: CDR1 MNHEY, CDR2 SMNVEV (reference sequence). The CDR3 sequence is 24 residues long. The CDR3 bases are TGTGCCAGCAGTTTTTTGCCGACACCCTACACAACATATGGTCTCCAGTTAAACACCGGGGAGCTGTTTTTT. It specifies CASSFLPTPYTTYGLQLNTGELFF.

The genes are TRBV28 and TRBJ2-2; D unclear. CDR1 is MDHEN and CDR2 is SYDVKM in the germline V gene. Trimming took 4 bases from V and 7 from J, leaving 16 bases between them. This CDR3 has 15 amino acids. CDR3 region: CASSSQSDVYGELFF. CDR3 DNA sequence: TGTGCCAGCAGTTCACAGTCAGACGTATACGGGGAGCTGTTTTTT.

This chain links TRBV6-5 with TRBJ2-2; the match to TRBD2 covers 9 bases. Germline V CDR1 and CDR2: MNHEY, SVGAGI. The CDR3 is 15 amino acids. V was pared by 2 bases and J by 7 bases, with 5 bases of the junction left unmatched. CDR3 bases: TGTGCCAGCAGTTACCTGCGGGAGGGCCACGGGGAGCTGTTTTTT. Translated: CASSYLREGHGELFF.

This clone was detected many times. The chain couples TRBV9 to TRBJ2-3; 7 positions match TRBD2. The CDR3 consists of 15 residues. Germline-derived CDR1 and CDR2 are SGDLS and YYNGEE. The ends lost 3 bases at V and 6 bases at J; junction bases unmatched: 10. In DNA, the CDR3 is TGTGCCAGCAGCGCGGTGGGCGGGAGAGCCGATACGCAGTATTTT. Translating gives CASSAVGGRADTQYF.

The chain employs TRBV27 and TRBJ2-7; possibly TRBD1 or TRBD2 for D (6 bases each). Trimming pared 7 bases from V and 4 bases from J, leaving 20 bases between. The CDR3 extends over 15 amino acids. In germline, CDR1 is MNHEY, CDR2 SMNVEV (reference sequence). The CDR3 reads CASTISGGRFYEQYF. CDR3 coding DNA: TGTGCCAGCACGATATCTGGGGGGCGCTTTTACGAGCAGTACTTC.